This T cell receptor (beta chain) was identified during a study of T cell changes during pregnancy in multiple sclerosis. The length of the CDR3 is 16 residues. Germline V gene sequence: CDR1 MNHEY, CDR2 SMNVEV (reference sequence). Germline trimming cut 2 bases from V and 1 base from J; bases unmatched to any gene: 6. The data were produced by immunoSEQ multiplex PCR, yet TCRdb's version contains in-frame clones alone and is incomplete. The table shows 20,000 to 25,000 clones, with about 85% occurring only once. The TCR originated in a female donor with multiple sclerosis, enrolled in a pregnancy study. The sample consisted of CD8+ T cells from peripheral blood mononuclear cells, taken before pregnancy. J is TRBJ2-7 and V is TRBV27, with TRBD1 matching 9 bases. DNA for the CDR3: TGTGCCAGCAGTTTAATTTTGGGGACAGGGTCCTACGAGCAGTACTTC. Translated: CASSLILGTGSYEQYF.